Sequencing of this T cell receptor beta chain was carried out in a study of metastatic and nonmetastatic thyroid tumors. Study-level points and caveats: Malignant tumors reportedly showed significantly higher TCR beta diversity than benign nodules in both blood and tumor.

Before thyroid surgery, none of the patients had received any treatment. Source study methods: CDR3 was compared across clinicopathological groups, and the resulting differences were used to build a distant-metastasis classifier for papillary thyroid cancer. MiXCR re-clonotyped the PCR reads for TCRdb. For this entry, the V and J calls and clone size follow TCRdb and not the study's own pipeline. Of around 19,000 clones listed, roughly 15% were seen once; the top ten hold about 39%. Germline V gives CDR1 SEHNR, CDR2 FQNEAQ (reference sequence). The ends lost 3 bases at V and 3 bases at J; junction bases unmatched: 9. CDR3 length equals 17 residues. In this sample, this clone turned up many times. What it recognizes is unknown.

The V gene is TRBV7-9, the J gene TRBJ2-1, with 9 bases fitting TRBD2. The TCR sequence derives from a female donor with papillary thyroid cancer or a benign thyroid nodule (not recorded which). Some clones in this sample may be carry-over from other donors' samples. The sequencing input was blood. The CDR3 here is CASSLGVSSGSYNEQFF. In DNA form, the CDR3 reads TGTGCCAGCAGCTTGGGGGTGAGTAGCGGGAGCTACAATGAGCAGTTCTTC.